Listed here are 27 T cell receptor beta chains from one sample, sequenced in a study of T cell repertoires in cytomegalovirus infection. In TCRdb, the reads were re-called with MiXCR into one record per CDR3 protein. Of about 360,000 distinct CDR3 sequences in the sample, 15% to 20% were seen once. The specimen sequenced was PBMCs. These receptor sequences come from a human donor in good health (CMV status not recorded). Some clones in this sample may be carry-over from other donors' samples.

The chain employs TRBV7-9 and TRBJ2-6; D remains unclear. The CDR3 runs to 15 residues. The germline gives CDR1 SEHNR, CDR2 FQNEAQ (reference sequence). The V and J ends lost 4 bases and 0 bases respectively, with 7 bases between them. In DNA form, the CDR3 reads TGTGCCAGCAGCTCACCCTCCTCTGGGGCCAACGTCCTGACTTTC. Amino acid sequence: CASSSPSSGANVLTF.

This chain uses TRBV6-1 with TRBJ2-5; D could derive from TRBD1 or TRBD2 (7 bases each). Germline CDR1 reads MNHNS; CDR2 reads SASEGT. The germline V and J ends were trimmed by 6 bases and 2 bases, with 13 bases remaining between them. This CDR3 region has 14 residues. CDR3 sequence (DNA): TGTGCCAGCAGGAAGCGGGACAGTCAAGAGACCCAGTACTTC. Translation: CASRKRDSQETQYF.

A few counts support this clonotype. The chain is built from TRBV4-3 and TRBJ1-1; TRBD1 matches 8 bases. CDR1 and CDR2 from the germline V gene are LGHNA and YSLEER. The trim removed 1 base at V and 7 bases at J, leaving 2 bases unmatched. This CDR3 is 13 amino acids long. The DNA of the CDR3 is TGCGCCAGCAGCCAAGTGACAGGGGTTGAAGCTTTCTTT. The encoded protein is CASSQVTGVEAFF.

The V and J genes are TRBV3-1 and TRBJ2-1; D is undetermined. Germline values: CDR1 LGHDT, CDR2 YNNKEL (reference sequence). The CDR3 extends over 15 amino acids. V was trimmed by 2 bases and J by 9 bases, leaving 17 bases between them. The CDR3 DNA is TGTGCCAGCAGCCAACCCCGGGCCAGTTACGTTGAGCAGTTCTTC. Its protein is CASSQPRASYVEQFF.

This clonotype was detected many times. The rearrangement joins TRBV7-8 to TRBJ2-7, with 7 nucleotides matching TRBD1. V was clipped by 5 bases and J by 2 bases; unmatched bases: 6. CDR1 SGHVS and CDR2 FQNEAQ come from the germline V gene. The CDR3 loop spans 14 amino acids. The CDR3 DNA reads TGTGCCAGCAGCATCCGGGACAGACCCTACGAGCAGTACTTC. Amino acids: CASSIRDRPYEQYF.

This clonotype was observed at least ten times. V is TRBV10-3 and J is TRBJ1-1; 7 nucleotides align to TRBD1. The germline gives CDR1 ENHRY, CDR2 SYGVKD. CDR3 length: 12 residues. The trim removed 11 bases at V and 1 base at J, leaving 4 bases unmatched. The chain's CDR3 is CASRTGNTEAFF. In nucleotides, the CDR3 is TGTGCCTCAAGGACAGGGAACACTGAAGCTTTCTTT.

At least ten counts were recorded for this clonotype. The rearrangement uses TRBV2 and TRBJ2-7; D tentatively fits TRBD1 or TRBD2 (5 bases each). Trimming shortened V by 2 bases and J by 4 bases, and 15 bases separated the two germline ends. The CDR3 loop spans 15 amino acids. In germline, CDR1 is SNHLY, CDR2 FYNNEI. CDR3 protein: CASSELFGTMYEQYF. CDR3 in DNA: TGTGCCAGCAGTGAACTGTTTGGGACCATGTACGAGCAGTACTTC.

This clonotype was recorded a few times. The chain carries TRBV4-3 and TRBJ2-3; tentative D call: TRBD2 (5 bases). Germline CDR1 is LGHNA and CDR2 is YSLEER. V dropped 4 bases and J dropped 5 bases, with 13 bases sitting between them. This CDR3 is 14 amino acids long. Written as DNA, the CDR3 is TGCGCCAGCAGCCCGAAACCAGAGGGAGATACGCAGTATTTT. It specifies CASSPKPEGDTQYF.

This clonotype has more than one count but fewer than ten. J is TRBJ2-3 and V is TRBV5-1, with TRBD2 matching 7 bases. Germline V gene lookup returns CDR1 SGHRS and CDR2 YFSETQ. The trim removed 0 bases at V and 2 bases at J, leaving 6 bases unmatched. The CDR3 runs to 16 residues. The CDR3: CASSLDPSGYTDTQYF. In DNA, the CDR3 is TGCGCCAGCAGCTTGGATCCTAGCGGATACACAGATACGCAGTATTTT.

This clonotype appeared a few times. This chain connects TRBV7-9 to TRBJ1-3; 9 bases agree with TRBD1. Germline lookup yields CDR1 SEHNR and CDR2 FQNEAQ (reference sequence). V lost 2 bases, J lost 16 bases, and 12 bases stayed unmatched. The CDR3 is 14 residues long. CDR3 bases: TGTGCCAGCAGCTTATCTTACAGGGGGCCAACTGCGTATTTT. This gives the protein CASSLSYRGPTAYF.

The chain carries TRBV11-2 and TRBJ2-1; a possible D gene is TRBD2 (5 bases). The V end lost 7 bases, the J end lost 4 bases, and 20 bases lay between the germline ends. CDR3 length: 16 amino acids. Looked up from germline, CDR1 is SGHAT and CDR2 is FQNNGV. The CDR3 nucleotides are TGTGCCAGCACCCCGAGGAGAAGCGGTACTTACAATGAGCAGTTCTTC. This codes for CASTPRRSGTYNEQFF. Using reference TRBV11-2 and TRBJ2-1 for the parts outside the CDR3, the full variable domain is EAGVAQSPRYKIIEKRQSVAFWCNPISGHATLYWYQQILGQGPKLLIQFQNNGVVDDSQLPKDRFSAERLKGVDSTLKIQPAKLEDSAVYLCASTPRRSGTYNEQFFGPGTRLTVL.

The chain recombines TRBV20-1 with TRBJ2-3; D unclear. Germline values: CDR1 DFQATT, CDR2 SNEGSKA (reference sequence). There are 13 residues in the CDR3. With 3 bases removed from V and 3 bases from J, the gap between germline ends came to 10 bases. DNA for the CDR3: TGCAGTGCTAGCGGTGTGGCTACAGATACGCAGTATTTT. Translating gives CSASGVATDTQYF.

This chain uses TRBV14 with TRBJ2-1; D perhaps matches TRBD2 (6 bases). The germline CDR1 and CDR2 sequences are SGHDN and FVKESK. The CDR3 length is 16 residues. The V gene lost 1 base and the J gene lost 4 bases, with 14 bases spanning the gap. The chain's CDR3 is CASSQAGTGFYNEQFF. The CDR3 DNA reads TGTGCCAGCAGCCAAGCGGGGACTGGATTTTACAATGAGCAGTTCTTC.

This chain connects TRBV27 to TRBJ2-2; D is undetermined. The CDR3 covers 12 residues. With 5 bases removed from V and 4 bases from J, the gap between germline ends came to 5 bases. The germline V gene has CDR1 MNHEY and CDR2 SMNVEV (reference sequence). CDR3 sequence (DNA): TGTGCCAGCAGTCTAATCACCGGGGAGCTGTTTTTT. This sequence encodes CASSLITGELFF.

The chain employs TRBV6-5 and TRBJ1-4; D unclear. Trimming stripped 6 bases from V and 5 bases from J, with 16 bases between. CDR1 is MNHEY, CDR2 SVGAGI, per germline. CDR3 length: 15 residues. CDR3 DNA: TGTGCCAGCAGGCCCCAAGGCGGATCGAATGAAAAACTGTTTTTT. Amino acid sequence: CASRPQGGSNEKLFF.

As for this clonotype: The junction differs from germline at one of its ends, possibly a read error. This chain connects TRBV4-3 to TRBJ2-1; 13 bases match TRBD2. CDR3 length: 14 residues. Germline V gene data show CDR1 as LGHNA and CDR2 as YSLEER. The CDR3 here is CASRQPGLAGEQFF. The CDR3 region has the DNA TGCGCCAGCCGCCAGCCGGGACTAGCGGGAGAGCAGTTCTTC.

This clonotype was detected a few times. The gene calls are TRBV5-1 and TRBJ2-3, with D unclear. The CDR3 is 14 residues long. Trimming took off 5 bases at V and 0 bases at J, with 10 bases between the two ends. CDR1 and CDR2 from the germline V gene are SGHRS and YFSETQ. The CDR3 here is CASRLRQSTDTQYF. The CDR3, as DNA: TGCGCCAGCAGACTTAGGCAGAGCACAGATACGCAGTATTTT.

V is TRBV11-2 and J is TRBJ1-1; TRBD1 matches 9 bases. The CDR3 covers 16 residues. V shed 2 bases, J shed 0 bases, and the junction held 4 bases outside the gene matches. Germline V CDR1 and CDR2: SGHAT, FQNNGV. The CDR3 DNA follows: TGTGCCAGCAGCTTACGGGGACAGGGATTGAACACTGAAGCTTTCTTT. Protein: CASSLRGQGLNTEAFF.

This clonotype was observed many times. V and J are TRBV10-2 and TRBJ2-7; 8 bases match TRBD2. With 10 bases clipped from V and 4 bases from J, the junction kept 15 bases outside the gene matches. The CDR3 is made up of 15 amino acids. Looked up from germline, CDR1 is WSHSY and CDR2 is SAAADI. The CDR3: CATSRGVIAGYEQYF. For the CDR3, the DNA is TGCGCCACCTCTAGGGGGGTAATAGCGGGGTACGAGCAGTACTTC.

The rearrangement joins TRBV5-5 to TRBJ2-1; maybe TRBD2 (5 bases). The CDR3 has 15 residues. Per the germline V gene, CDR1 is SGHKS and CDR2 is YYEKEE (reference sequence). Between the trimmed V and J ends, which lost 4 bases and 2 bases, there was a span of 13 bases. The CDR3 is CASSLASHAYNEQFF. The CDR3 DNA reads TGTGCCAGCAGCCTCGCTAGCCATGCCTACAATGAGCAGTTCTTC. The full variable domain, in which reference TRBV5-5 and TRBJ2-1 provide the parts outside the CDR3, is DAGVTQSPTHLIKTRGQQVTLRCSPISGHKSVSWYQQVLGQGPQFIFQYYEKEERGRGNFPDRFSARQFPNYSSELNVNALLLGDSALYLCASSLASHAYNEQFFGPGTRLTVL.

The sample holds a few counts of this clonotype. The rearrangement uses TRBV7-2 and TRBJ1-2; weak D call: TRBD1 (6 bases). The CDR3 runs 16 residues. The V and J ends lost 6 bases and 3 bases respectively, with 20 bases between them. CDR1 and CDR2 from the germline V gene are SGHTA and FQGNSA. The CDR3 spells CASSLQGIGFDYGYTF. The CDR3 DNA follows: TGTGCCAGCAGTCTACAGGGAATCGGGTTCGACTATGGCTACACCTTC.

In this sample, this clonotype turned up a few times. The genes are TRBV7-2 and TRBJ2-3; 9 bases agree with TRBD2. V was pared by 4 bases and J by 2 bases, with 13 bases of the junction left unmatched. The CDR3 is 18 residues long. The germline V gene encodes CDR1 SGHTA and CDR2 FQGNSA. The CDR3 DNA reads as TGTGCCAGCAGCTCCCCGATAGCGGGGGCCGACTTCACAGATACGCAGTATTTT. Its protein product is CASSSPIAGADFTDTQYF.

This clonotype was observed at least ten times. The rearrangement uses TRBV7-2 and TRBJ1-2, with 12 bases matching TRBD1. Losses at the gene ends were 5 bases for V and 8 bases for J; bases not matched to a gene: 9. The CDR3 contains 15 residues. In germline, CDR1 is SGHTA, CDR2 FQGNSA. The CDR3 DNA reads TGTGCCAGCAGCACCCACGGGACAGGGGGCGGGGGCTACACCTTC. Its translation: CASSTHGTGGGGYTF.

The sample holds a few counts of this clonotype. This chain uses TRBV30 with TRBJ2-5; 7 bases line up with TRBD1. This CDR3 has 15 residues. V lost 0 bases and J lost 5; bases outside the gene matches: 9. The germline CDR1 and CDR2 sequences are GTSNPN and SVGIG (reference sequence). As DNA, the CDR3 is TGTGCCTGGAGTGTAATCCAGGGGGTATCGGAGACCCAGTACTTC. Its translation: CAWSVIQGVSETQYF.

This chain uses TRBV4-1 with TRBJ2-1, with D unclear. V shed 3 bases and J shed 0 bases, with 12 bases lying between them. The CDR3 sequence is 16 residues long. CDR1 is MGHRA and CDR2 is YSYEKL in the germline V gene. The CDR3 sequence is CASSQGYMSSYNEQFF. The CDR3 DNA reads TGCGCCAGCAGCCAGGGGTACATGAGCTCCTACAATGAGCAGTTCTTC.

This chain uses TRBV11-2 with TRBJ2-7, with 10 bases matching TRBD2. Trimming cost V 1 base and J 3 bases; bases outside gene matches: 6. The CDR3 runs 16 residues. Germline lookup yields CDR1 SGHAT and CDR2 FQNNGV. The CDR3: CASSLGGTSAHYEQYF. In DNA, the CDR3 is TGTGCCAGCAGCTTAGGAGGGACTAGCGCCCACTACGAGCAGTACTTC.

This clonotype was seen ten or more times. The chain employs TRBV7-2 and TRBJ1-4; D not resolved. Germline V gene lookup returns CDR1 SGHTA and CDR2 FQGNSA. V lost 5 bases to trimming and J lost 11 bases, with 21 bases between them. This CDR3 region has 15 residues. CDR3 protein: CASSTLKAGLGKLFF. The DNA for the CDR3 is TGTGCCAGCAGCACCCTCAAAGCGGGCCTCGGGAAACTGTTTTTT.